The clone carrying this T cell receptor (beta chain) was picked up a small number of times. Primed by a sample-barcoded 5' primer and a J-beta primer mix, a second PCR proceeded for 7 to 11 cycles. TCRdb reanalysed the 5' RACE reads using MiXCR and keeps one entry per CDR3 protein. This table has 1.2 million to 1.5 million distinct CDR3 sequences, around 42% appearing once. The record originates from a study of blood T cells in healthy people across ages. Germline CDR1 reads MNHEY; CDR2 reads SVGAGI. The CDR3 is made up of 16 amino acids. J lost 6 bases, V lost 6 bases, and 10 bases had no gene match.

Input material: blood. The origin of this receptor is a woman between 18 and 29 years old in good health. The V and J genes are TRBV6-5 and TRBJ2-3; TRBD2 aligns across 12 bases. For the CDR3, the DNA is TGTGCCAGCAGCCGACTAGCGGGAGTTGGGGAGGATACGCAGTATTTT. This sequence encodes CASSRLAGVGEDTQYF.